This paragraph covers one T cell receptor beta chain sequence. What it binds is unknown. The germline gives CDR1 MGHRA, CDR2 YSYEKL. Trimming cost V 2 bases and J 1 base, with 13 bases left between them. This CDR3 contains 16 residues. This specimen comes from a study of blood T cells in healthy people across ages. Researchers report isolating at least 6 million PBMCs per sample. The authors ran a second PCR of about 6 to 12 cycles using a sample-barcoded 5' primer and a J-beta primer mix. Using its own MiXCR run on the 5' RACE reads, TCRdb lists one record per CDR3 protein. The table has approximately 760,000 distinct CDR3 sequences, approximately 25% seen once; the top ten hold more than 8%. Broader study findings: Underestimates were what the diversity estimates from one million T cells were considered to be. Naive T cell percentage showed a strong correlation with the diversity of TCR beta.

This sample also appeared in a second study, on T cells of mothers and their children.

The sequence came from a boy aged 10-17 years in good health. Sequencing was performed on blood. The chain employs TRBV4-1 and TRBJ2-3; D assignment may be TRBD1 or TRBD2 (5 bases each). Written as DNA, the CDR3 is TGCGCCAGCAGCCAATTTCAGGGAGCAGGCACAGATACGCAGTATTTT. This gives the protein CASSQFQGAGTDTQYF.